This entry is about one T cell receptor (beta chain). Its antigen is currently unknown. The junction and the germline gene differ at one end; a read error may be behind it. The sample belongs to a study of somatic mutations in cytotoxic T cells in rheumatoid arthritis. Study summary: Patient blood (about 30 ml EDTA) was collected right after diagnosis, preceding any treatment. General study results and limits: Healthy controls showed no age-related rise in CD8+ clonality, whereas rheumatoid arthritis patients did. What antigens the expanded CD8+ clones targeted remained unknown.

This CDR3 has 16 amino acids. Germline V gene sequence: CDR1 SGHKS, CDR2 YYEKEE (reference sequence). Source study methods: In patients, CD8+ clones bigger than 1% rarely had the same sequence as a published virus-specific TCRB. Some clones are missing from TCRdb's copy, which holds only in-frame ones; the method was immunoSEQ multiplex PCR. Clone size and V and J calls were adopted from that table, with D and trimming inferred from the DNA. The sample contains around 16,000 clones, about 77% of which appear only once. This TCR was recovered from an adult with rheumatoid arthritis. The chain has TRBV5-5 and TRBJ2-5, with 9 bases that match TRBD1. Sequenced sample: CD8+ T cells sorted from blood. The CDR3 here is CASSWGSGQGEESQYF. Here the CDR3 DNA reads TGTGCCAGCAGCTGGGGTTCGGGACAGGGCGAAGAGAGCCAGTACTTC.